The entry that follows covers one TCR beta chain sequence. This clonotype was picked up a small number of times. The antigen it binds to is not known. No base quality values were provided; no much bigger clone lies one nucleotide off. Flow cytometry had shown CD8+CD57+ cell expansion in the patients selected for sequencing. All patients had severe acquired aplastic anemia diagnosed by International Study of Aplastic Anemia and Agranulocytosis and Camitta criteria. No therapy had been received by the patients at the time of blood sampling. In this study, sorted CD4+ and CD8+ T cells from the blood of healthy subjects and of severe aplastic anemia patients had their TCR repertoires deep-sequenced. Patients were enrolled under clinicaltrials.gov protocols 00001620, 01623167, 00001397, 00071045, 00081523 and 00961064 in the USA. Ficoll-Paque density gradient centrifugation was used to isolate peripheral blood mononuclear cells. Before DNA extraction, CD4+ and CD8+ T cells were sorted by FACS or by magnetic beads.

These data come from a study of CD8+CD57+ T cells in acquired aplastic anemia (dated by TCRdb to between 2017 and 2018). Looking at the study overall: On average, sorted CD4+ and CD8+ cells yielded 3.2 ug of extracted DNA, with a range of 0.2 to 27.4 ug. CD8+CD57+ expansion was defined as frequency above the mean frequency observed in healthy subjects. General findings and caveats noted by the study authors: Between patients and healthy controls, no significant difference in CD8+ Simpson's diversity was found (P=0.060). Twenty-nine CD8+ CDR3 sequences were found to be shared between patients and controls, but these sequences appeared to be highly expressed in patients and within the immunodominant clones of the patients.

TCR beta VDJ combination and CDR3 sequence profiling used genomic DNA as the template. An Illumina HiSeq 2000 was used for TCR repertoire sequencing. On the authors' methods: Repertoires were assessed using TRBV/TRBJ rearrangement plots, CDR3 size and DJ length profiles, and Simpson's diversity index. The most abundant DNA sequence in the deep sequencing data was defined as the immunodominant clone. CDR3 amino acid sequences were screened for sharing across subjects and compared with published repertoires and the VDJdb database. TCRdb reanalyzed the raw reads on its own, using fastp at Q25 for trimming and MiXCR for clone calling, and kept in-frame beta chains. CDR3 protein duplicates are merged, each entry listing the most common genes and DNA. TCRdb, not the authors, supplied the V and J calls. The table for this sample lists approximately 98,000 distinct CDR3 sequences; around 70% of them were counted only once. The ten largest clones represent 65% of the sample.

From the cysteine up to the phenylalanine, the CDR3 has a length of 11 residues. Only the CDR3 part of the read is kept: 33 bases, read in frame from the first base. CDR1 and CDR2 were assigned from the germline V gene (reference sequence) as SEHNR and FQNEAQ. V is reduced by 2 bases and J by 5 bases, leaving a spacing of 3 bases between them. Sequences were obtained from sorted CD4+, CD8+, or CD8+CD57+ T cells (not recorded which) from PBMCs. The chain is assembled from TRBV7-9 and TRBJ2-5, with the D segment identity uncertain. The sequence derives from a human donor with aplastic anemia. The CDR3 protein is CASSLMETQYF. The nucleotides read TGTGCCAGCAGCTTAATGGAGACCCAGTACTTC.